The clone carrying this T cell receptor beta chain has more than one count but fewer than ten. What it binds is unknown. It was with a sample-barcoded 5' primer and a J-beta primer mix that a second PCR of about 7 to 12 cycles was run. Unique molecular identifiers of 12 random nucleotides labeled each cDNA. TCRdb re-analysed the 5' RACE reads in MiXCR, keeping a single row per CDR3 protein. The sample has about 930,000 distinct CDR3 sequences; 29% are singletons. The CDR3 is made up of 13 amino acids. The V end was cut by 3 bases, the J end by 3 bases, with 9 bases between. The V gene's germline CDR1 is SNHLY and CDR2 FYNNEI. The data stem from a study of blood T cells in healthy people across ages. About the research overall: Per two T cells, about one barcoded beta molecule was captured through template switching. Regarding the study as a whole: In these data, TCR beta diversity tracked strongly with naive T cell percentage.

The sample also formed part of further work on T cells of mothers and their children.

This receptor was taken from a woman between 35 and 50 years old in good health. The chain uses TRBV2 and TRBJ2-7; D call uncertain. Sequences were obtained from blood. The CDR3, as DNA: TGTGCCAGCAGTGAGGTCCCACTCTACGAGCAGTACTTC. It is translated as CASSEVPLYEQYF.